These T cell receptor beta chains were read from a single sample in a study of T cell changes during pregnancy in multiple sclerosis. TCRdb's copy holds only in-frame clones and misses some; the assay was immunoSEQ multiplex PCR. Of tens of thousands of clones in the sample, approximately 90% were seen once. Sample: peripheral blood, taken in the first trimester of pregnancy. The receptors here all came from a female donor in good health, enrolled as a control in a pregnancy study. Both conserved end residues are trimmed from each CDR3. A D gene is named only where the DNA matches it firmly.

D: -; V: TRBV7-3; J: TRBJ1-1; CDR3: ASSLGGPYTEAF
D: -; V: TRBV6-1; J: TRBJ2-2; CDR3: ASSERLIGGANTGELF
D: -; V: TRBV30; J: TRBJ1-2; CDR3: AWSLPGVRYGYT
D: -; V: TRBV28; J: TRBJ1-2; CDR3: ASRTGVLYGYT
D: -; V: TRBV5-1; J: TRBJ1-2; CDR3: ASSLGEMDNYGYT
D: TRBD2; V: TRBV7-2; J: TRBJ2-5; CDR3: ASSLAASGGTQTQY
D: -; V: TRBV7-2; J: TRBJ2-3; CDR3: ASSLVGGTDTQY
D: TRBD2; V: TRBV2; J: TRBJ2-2; CDR3: ASRDLAGGTNTGELF
D: TRBD2; V: TRBV28; J: TRBJ2-4; CDR3: ASSLAGRAKNIQY
D: -; V: TRBV14; J: TRBJ2-4; CDR3: ASSQDSPSVLAKNIQY
D: TRBD2; V: TRBV7-8; J: TRBJ2-2; CDR3: ASSLSGGASGELF
D: TRBD2; V: TRBV5-1; J: TRBJ2-5; CDR3: ASSSVVAGGAETQY
D: -; V: TRBV6-5; J: TRBJ2-5; CDR3: ASSPSVGVETQY
D: -; V: TRBV5-1; J: TRBJ1-1; CDR3: ASRVGKTEAF
D: -; V: TRBV6-5; J: TRBJ2-5; CDR3: ASGPGWDTLY
D: -; V: TRBV6-5; J: TRBJ2-7; CDR3: ASSQDFQSSYEQY
D: -; V: TRBV6-6; J: TRBJ2-5; CDR3: ASSYGRGSGETQY
D: -; V: TRBV6-6; J: TRBJ1-1; CDR3: ASSYLSSGNGAF
D: -; V: TRBV9; J: TRBJ1-1; CDR3: ASSVVSGMNTEAF
D: -; V: TRBV6-5; J: TRBJ2-7; CDR3: ASSRGTAYYEQY
D: TRBD2; V: TRBV14; J: TRBJ2-7; CDR3: ASSPLWRGAAEQY
D: TRBD1; V: TRBV7-9; J: TRBJ1-2; CDR3: ASSTGQDDGYT
D: -; V: TRBV4-2; J: TRBJ2-2; CDR3: ASSQEPQRVGELF
D: -; V: TRBV19; J: TRBJ1-1; CDR3: ASSLRRSGTEAF
D: -; V: TRBV5-8; J: TRBJ1-1; CDR3: ASSFSGLPNTEAF
D: TRBD1; V: TRBV15; J: TRBJ2-7; CDR3: ATSRAITGQSYEQY
D: -; V: TRBV6-5; J: TRBJ1-5; CDR3: ASSEASNQPQH
D: TRBD1; V: TRBV5-4; J: TRBJ2-3; CDR3: ASSPETGPDTQY
D: -; V: TRBV19; J: TRBJ2-5; CDR3: ASRGGGTQETQY
D: -; V: TRBV7-6; J: TRBJ2-2; CDR3: ASSLSSTANTGELF
D: TRBD1; V: TRBV19; J: TRBJ2-5; CDR3: ASSADRGTETQY
D: -; V: TRBV5-1; J: TRBJ2-7; CDR3: ASSPEGQHNSYEQY
D: TRBD2; V: TRBV6-1; J: TRBJ2-1; CDR3: ASSTGEAGGNEQF
D: TRBD2; V: TRBV19; J: TRBJ2-7; CDR3: ASSIEWSSGGLSYEQY
D: TRBD2; V: TRBV4-1; J: TRBJ2-2; CDR3: ASSQDLVAGGFGGELF
D: TRBD1; V: TRBV30; J: TRBJ1-1; CDR3: AWEGDSTEAF
D: -; V: TRBV5-8; J: TRBJ2-1; CDR3: ASSPDGDNEQF
D: TRBD1; V: TRBV19; J: TRBJ1-4; CDR3: ASRPGGLGNEKLF
D: -; V: TRBV6-1; J: TRBJ1-1; CDR3: ASSERGRGEAF
D: -; V: TRBV7-9; J: TRBJ1-3; CDR3: ASSHAGRAGNTIY
D: TRBD2; V: TRBV19; J: TRBJ2-1; CDR3: ASSTSSGGYNEQF
D: -; V: TRBV6-5; J: TRBJ2-1; CDR3: ASSPGLHEQF
D: -; V: TRBV11-2; J: TRBJ2-1; CDR3: ASSLDWGVEQF
D: -; V: TRBV6-1; J: TRBJ1-2; CDR3: ASTEPWNYGYT
D: -; V: TRBV5-1; J: TRBJ1-5; CDR3: ASSPDRFDQPQH